The sequence of this TCR beta chain was determined in a study of OX40 agonist ivuxolimab in advanced cancers. Using immunoSEQ multiplex PCR, the repertoire was profiled, and TCRdb retains in-frame clones only, with some absent. The sample holds 60,000 to 80,000 clones; roughly 80% are singletons and the top ten take roughly 5.3%. Germline-derived CDR1 and CDR2 are SGHNT and YYREEE (reference sequence). Trimming took off 3 bases at V and 5 bases at J, with 11 bases between the two ends. This CDR3 comprises 13 residues. This specimen was CD4+ or CD8+ T cells sorted from blood, taken in a trial of the OX40 agonist ivuxolimab. This chain uses TRBV5-4 with TRBJ1-1; D is unclear. The receptor was derived from an adult with an advanced solid tumor such as melanoma, head and neck, liver or kidney cancer. For the CDR3, the DNA is TGTGCCAGCAGCTGGCAAACAGAGACTGAAGCTTTCTTT. Its translation is CASSWQTETEAFF.